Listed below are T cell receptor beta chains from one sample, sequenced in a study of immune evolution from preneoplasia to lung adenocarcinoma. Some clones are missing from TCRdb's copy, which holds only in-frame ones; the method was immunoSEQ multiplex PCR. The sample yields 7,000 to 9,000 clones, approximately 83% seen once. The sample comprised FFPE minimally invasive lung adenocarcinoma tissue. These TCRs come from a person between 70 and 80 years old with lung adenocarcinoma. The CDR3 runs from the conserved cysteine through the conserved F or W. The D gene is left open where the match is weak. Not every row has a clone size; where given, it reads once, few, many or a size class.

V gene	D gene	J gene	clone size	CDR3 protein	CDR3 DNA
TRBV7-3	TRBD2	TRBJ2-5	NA	CASSMSGGQETQYF	TGTGCCAGCAGCATGAGCGGGGGCCAAGAGACCCAGTACTTC
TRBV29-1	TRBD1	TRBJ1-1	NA	CSVEVQGEEAFF	TGCAGCGTTGAAGTTCAGGGGGAAGAAGCTTTCTTT
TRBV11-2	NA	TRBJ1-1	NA	CASVLAGADTEAFF	TGTGCCAGCGTTCTGGCAGGGGCCGACACTGAAGCTTTCTTT
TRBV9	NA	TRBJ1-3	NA	CASSVMDSGNTIYF	TGTGCCAGCAGCGTGATGGACTCTGGAAACACCATATATTTT
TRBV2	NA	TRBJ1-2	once	CASSPTLQENYGYTF	TGTGCCAGCAGTCCTACCCTACAGGAGAACTATGGCTACACCTTC
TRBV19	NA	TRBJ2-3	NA	CASSIAGVGTDTQYF	TGTGCCAGTAGTATAGCGGGAGTGGGAACAGATACGCAGTATTTT
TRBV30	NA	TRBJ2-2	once	CAWTAPGLSTPTGKLFF	TGTGCCTGGACCGCCCCAGGGTTATCGACCCCCACCGGGAAGCTGTTTTTT
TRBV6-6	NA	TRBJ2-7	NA	CASSYSEDYEQYF	TGTGCCAGCAGTTACTCGGAGGACTACGAGCAGTACTTC
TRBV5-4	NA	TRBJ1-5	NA	CASSPGTGRPQHF	TGTGCCAGCAGCCCAGGGACGGGGAGGCCCCAGCATTTT
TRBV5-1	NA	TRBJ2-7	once	CASSFRARGIDEQYF	TGCGCCAGCAGCTTCCGGGCTAGGGGTATCGACGAGCAGTACTTC
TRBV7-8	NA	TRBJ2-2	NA	CAQGKGAGELFF	TGTGCCCAAGGGAAGGGGGCCGGGGAGCTGTTTTTT
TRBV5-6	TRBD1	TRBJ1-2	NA	CASISSGGRDYGYTF	TGTGCCAGCATATCATCAGGGGGGCGCGACTATGGCTACACCTTC
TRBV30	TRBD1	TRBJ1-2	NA	CAWTPGTGVAGYTF	TGTGCCTGGACCCCCGGGACAGGGGTGGCTGGCTACACCTTC
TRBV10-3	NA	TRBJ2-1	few	CAISEGGGQQYNEQFF	TGTGCCATCAGTGAAGGGGGGGGGCAGCAATACAATGAGCAGTTCTTC
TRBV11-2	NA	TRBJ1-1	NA	CASNRPNTEAFF	TGTGCCAGCAACCGACCGAACACTGAAGCTTTCTTT
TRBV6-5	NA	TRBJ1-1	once	CASSEQGTVAFF	TGTGCCAGCAGTGAACAGGGAACGGTAGCTTTCTTT
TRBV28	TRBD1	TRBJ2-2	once	CASTGPPPGTANTGELFF	TGTGCCAGCACAGGCCCCCCTCCCGGGACAGCGAACACCGGGGAGCTGTTTTTT
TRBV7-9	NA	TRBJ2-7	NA	CASSYPFAGTYEQYF	TGTGCCAGCAGCTACCCCTTTGCAGGAACCTACGAGCAGTACTTC
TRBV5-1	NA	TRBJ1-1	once	CASSPDGSNTEAFF	TGCGCCAGCAGCCCGGACGGTTCGAACACTGAAGCTTTCTTT
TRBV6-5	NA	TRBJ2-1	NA	CASSRGWDNEQFF	TGTGCCAGCAGCCGGGGATGGGACAATGAGCAGTTCTTC
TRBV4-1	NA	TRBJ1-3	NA	CASSQDGTTGNTIYF	TGCGCCAGCAGCCAAGATGGGACTACTGGAAACACCATATATTTT
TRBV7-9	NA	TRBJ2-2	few	CASSPGAGLGELFF	TGTGCCAGCAGTCCCGGTGCCGGGTTGGGGGAGCTGTTTTTT
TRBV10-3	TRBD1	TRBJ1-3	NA	CAISARQGASGNTIYF	TGTGCCATCAGTGCGCGACAGGGGGCGTCTGGAAACACCATATATTTT
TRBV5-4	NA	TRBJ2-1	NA	CASSLFASDNEQFF	TGTGCCAGCAGCTTGTTCGCTAGCGACAATGAGCAGTTCTTC
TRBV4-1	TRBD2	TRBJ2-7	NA	CASSQRLAGHEQYF	TGCGCCAGCAGCCAGAGATTAGCGGGCCACGAGCAGTACTTC
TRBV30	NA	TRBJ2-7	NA	CAWISPRSYEQYF	TGTGCCTGGATTTCACCCCGGTCCTACGAGCAGTACTTC
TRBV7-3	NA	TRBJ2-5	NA	CASSATGPRGTQYF	TGTGCCAGCAGCGCTACTGGGCCGAGGGGGACCCAGTACTTC
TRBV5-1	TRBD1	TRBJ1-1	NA	CASSGGTVNTEAFF	TGCGCCAGCAGCGGCGGGACAGTCAACACTGAAGCTTTCTTT
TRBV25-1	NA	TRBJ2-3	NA	CASSDPGVRDTQYF	TGTGCCAGCAGTGATCCGGGAGTGAGAGATACGCAGTATTTT
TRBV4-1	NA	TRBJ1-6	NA	CASSQTGSVYSPLHF	TGCGCCAGCAGCCAAACAGGGTCAGTTTATTCACCCCTCCACTTT
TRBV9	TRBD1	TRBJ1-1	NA	CASNRQGTEAFF	TGTGCCAGCAACCGACAGGGCACTGAAGCTTTCTTT
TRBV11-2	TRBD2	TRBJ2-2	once	CASSLRTSAGELFF	TGTGCCAGCAGCTTGAGGACTAGTGCCGGGGAGCTGTTTTTT
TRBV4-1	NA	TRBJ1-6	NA	CASSQDLSGWVTNSPLHF	TGCGCCAGCAGCCAAGATTTGAGCGGGTGGGTCACTAATTCACCCCTCCACTTT
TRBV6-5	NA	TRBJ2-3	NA	CASSDRWSTDTQYF	TGTGCCAGCAGCGACAGGTGGAGCACAGATACGCAGTATTTT
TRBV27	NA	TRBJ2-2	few	CASSLEDTNTGELFF	TGTGCCAGCAGTTTAGAAGACACGAACACCGGGGAGCTGTTTTTT
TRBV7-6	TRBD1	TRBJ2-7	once	CASSPGTGFGNEQYF	TGTGCCAGCAGCCCCGGGACAGGGTTTGGGAACGAGCAGTACTTC
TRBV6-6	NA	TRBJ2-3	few	CASSYRGDTQYF	TGTGCCAGCAGTTACCGCGGAGATACGCAGTATTTT
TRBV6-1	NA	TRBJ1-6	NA	CASSEAWDSGSPLHF	TGTGCCAGCAGTGAAGCGTGGGACTCGGGTTCACCCCTCCACTTT
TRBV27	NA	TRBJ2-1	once	CASMTIRSSYNEQFF	TGTGCCAGCATGACGATACGTAGCTCCTACAATGAGCAGTTCTTC
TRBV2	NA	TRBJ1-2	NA	CASSPQGYNYGYTF	TGTGCCAGCAGTCCACAGGGTTATAACTATGGCTACACCTTC
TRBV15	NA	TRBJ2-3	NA	CATSSGGHGTDTQYF	TGTGCCACCAGCAGTGGGGGTCATGGCACAGATACGCAGTATTTT
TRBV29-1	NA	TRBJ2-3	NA	CSGEGFGDTQYF	TGCAGCGGCGAGGGTTTCGGAGATACGCAGTATTTT
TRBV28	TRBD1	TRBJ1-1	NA	CASSLNRGSTEAFF	TGTGCCAGCAGTTTGAACAGGGGGAGTACTGAAGCTTTCTTT
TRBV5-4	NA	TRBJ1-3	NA	CASSLEAFSGNTIYF	TGTGCCAGCAGCTTGGAGGCGTTCTCTGGAAACACCATATATTTT
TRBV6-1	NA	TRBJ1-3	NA	CASDVGSGNTIYF	TGTGCCAGCGACGTGGGCTCTGGAAACACCATATATTTT
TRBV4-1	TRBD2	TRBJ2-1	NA	CASSPFSGLAGYNEQFF	TGCGCCAGCAGCCCCTTCTCGGGACTAGCGGGTTACAATGAGCAGTTCTTC
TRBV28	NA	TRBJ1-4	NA	CASSASLGGAGEKLFF	TGTGCCAGCAGCGCCTCTCTAGGGGGAGCGGGTGAAAAACTGTTTTTT
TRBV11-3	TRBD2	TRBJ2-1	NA	CASSLRLAGYDEQFF	TGTGCCAGCAGCTTAAGACTAGCAGGGTACGATGAGCAGTTCTTC
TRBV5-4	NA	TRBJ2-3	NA	CASSLRASGTDTQYF	TGTGCCAGCAGCTTGAGGGCTAGCGGCACAGATACGCAGTATTTT
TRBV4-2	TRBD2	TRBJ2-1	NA	CASSQDLGSGGGNYNEQFF	TGTGCCAGCAGCCAAGATCTCGGTAGCGGGGGGGGGAACTACAATGAGCAGTTCTTC